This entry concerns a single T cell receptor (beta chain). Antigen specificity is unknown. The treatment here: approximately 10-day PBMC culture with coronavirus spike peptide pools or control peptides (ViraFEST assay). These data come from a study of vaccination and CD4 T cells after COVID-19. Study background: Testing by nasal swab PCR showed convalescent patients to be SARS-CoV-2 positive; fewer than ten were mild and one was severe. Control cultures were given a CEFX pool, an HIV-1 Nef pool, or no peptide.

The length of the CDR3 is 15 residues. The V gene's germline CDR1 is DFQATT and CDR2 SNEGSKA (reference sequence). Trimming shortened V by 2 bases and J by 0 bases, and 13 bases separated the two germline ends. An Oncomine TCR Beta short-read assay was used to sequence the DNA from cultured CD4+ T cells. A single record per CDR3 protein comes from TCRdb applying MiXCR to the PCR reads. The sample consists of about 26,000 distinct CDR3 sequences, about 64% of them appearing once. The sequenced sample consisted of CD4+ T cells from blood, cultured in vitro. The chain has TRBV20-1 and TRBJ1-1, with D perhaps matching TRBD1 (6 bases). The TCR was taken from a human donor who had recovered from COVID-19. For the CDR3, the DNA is TGCAGTGCTAGACTAGGGGGGCCCCTGAACACTGAAGCTTTCTTT. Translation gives CSARLGGPLNTEAFF.